The T cell receptor beta chain described here comes from a study of molecular identifiers for immune sequencing clone quantification. Study-wide points: Whereas clones above 20 RNA copies held under 1% of naive-cell molecules, they held over 97% of effector molecules. Reports indicate spiked Jurkat TCR RNA from one cell could be found among some 980,000 naive cells.

In TCRdb, the PCR reads were re-called with MiXCR into one record per CDR3 protein. Among under 800,000 distinct CDR3 sequences listed, about 25% were seen once. A note on this clonotype: Its specificity is not known.

This CDR3 comprises 16 residues. Trimming shortened V by 4 bases and J by 4 bases, and 20 bases separated the two germline ends. Germline V gives CDR1 LNHDA, CDR2 SQIVND (reference sequence). Every naive CD8 library was made from between about 17,000 and 1,000,000 sorted cells with 10%, 30% or 50% RNA. As CD8+CD4-CCR7+CD45RA+ cells, naive CD8 T cells were sorted. Sequenced input: naive CD8+ T cells from blood, with Jurkat cell RNA spiked in. Sample subset: FACS-sorted CD8+CD4-CCR7+CD45RA+ naive T cells. This receptor was taken from a human donor in good health. Some libraries in this study had Jurkat cell RNA spiked in. This chain connects TRBV19 to TRBJ2-7; a weak D match, TRBD2 (6 bases). The CDR3: CASSTLVEGPKYEQYF. The CDR3 region has the DNA TGTGCCAGTAGTACCTTAGTGGAGGGACCTAAATACGAGCAGTACTTC.